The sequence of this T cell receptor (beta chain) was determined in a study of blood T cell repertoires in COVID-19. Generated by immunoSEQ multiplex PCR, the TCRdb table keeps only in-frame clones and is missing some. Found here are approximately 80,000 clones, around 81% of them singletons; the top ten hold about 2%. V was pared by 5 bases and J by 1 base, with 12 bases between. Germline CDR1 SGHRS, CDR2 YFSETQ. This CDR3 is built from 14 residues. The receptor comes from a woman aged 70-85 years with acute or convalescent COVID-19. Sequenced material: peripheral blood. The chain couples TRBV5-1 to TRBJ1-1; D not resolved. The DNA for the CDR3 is TGCGCCAGCAGACCCTCTCTAGGGAACACTGAAGCTTTCTTT. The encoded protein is CASRPSLGNTEAFF.